One and the same sample provided the 15 T cell receptor beta chains below, sequenced in a study of T cell responses to AZD1222 COVID-19 vaccine. The table came from immunoSEQ multiplex PCR; TCRdb's copy has only in-frame clones and leaves some out. The sample lists 100,000 to 120,000 clones; about 85% were seen once. Sample: peripheral blood, taken on day 0 of AZD1222 vaccination. These receptor sequences come from an adult in good health.

There are a few counts of this clone. V gene TRBV3-1 (or the pseudogene TRBV3-2) combines with J gene TRBJ2-5, with D hard to call. V was trimmed by 0 bases and J by 9 bases, leaving 5 bases between them. CDR1 and CDR2 from the germline V gene are LGHDT and YNNKEL (reference sequence). The CDR3 is made up of 11 amino acids. The CDR3 DNA reads as TGTGCCAGCAGCCAAGATGGGCCCCAGTACTTC. This sequence encodes CASSQDGPQYF.

The J gene is TRBJ2-2, the V gene TRBV3-1 (or the pseudogene TRBV3-2); D uncertain. The CDR3 is 15 amino acids. V was shortened by 5 bases and J by 1 base, with 11 bases between the two germline ends. Looked up from germline, CDR1 is LGHDT and CDR2 is YNNKEL (reference sequence). The CDR3 bases are TGTGCCAGCAGCGAAGGGTGGGGGAACACCGGGGAGCTGTTTTTT. Translated, it gives CASSEGWGNTGELFF.

The V call is TRBV7-9, the J call TRBJ1-1, with no clear D. CDR3 length: 14 amino acids. V was trimmed by 5 bases and J by 5 bases, leaving 15 bases between them. Germline loops: CDR1 SEHNR, CDR2 FQNEAQ (reference sequence). Here the CDR3 reads CASSPLRVKTEAFF. The CDR3 DNA sequence: TGTGCCAGCAGCCCCTTGAGGGTAAAAACTGAAGCTTTCTTT.

This chain uses TRBV18 with TRBJ1-3; 8 bases are a match to TRBD1. This CDR3 has 14 residues. Trimming cost V 4 bases and J 6 bases; bases outside gene matches: 5. Germline CDR1 KGHSH, CDR2 LQKENI. The CDR3 DNA is TGTGCCAGCTCACTCGGACAGGGACAAAACACCATATATTTT. Translated: CASSLGQGQNTIYF.

This chain joins TRBV9 and TRBJ2-3; D remains unclear. The CDR3 contains 12 residues. V shed 0 bases and J shed 5 bases, with 4 bases lying between them. Per the germline V gene, CDR1 is SGDLS and CDR2 is YYNGEE. CDR3 protein: CASSVGGDTQYF. The CDR3 DNA sequence: TGTGCCAGCAGCGTAGGAGGAGATACGCAGTATTTT. Full variable domain (missing parts from reference TRBV9 and TRBJ2-3): DSGVTQTPKHLITATGQRVTLRCSPRSGDLSVYWYQQSLDQGLQFLIQYYNGEERAKGNILERFSAQQFPDLHSELNLSSLELGDSALYFCASSVGGDTQYFGPGTRLTVL.

The chain uses TRBV5-4 and TRBJ2-1, with D uncertain. CDR3 size: 15 residues. Germline values: CDR1 SGHNT, CDR2 YYREEE (reference sequence). V was clipped by 2 bases and J by 6 bases, with 15 bases between them. The CDR3 sequence: CASSFLAQTRNEQFF. CDR3 in DNA: TGTGCCAGCAGCTTTTTAGCCCAGACCCGCAATGAGCAGTTCTTC.

Written as DNA, the CDR3 is TGTGCCAGCAGTAACGACAGGGATGGATATCGACCGTCTAATAATCAGCCCCAGCATTTT. It specifies CASSNDRDGYRPSNNQPQHF. V is TRBV2 and J is TRBJ1-5; 7 nucleotides line up with TRBD1. Looked up from germline, CDR1 is SNHLY and CDR2 is FYNNEI. J gave up 4 bases and V 5 bases, and 23 bases lay outside the gene matches. CDR3 length equals 20 residues.

The chain employs TRBV21-1 and TRBJ2-1; the table's D call, TRBD2, was not checked against the DNA. TRBV21-1 corresponds to a pseudogene. This CDR3 region has 19 residues. The CDR3 loop is CASSKPGLAGGLPYNEQFF. The DNA of the CDR3 is TGTGCCAGCAGCAAACCGGGACTAGCGGGGGGCCTACCCTACAATGAGCAGTTCTTC.

This chain joins TRBV12-3 or TRBV12-4 and TRBJ1-1, with D unclear. The CDR3 consists of 12 residues. Trimming took 2 bases from V and 6 from J, leaving 7 bases between them. CDR3 DNA sequence: TGTGCCAGCAGTTTAAAGGGCTCTGAAGCTTTCTTT. Translated: CASSLKGSEAFF.

The chain recombines TRBV4-2 with TRBJ2-1; 16 nucleotides align to TRBD2. This CDR3 is 17 amino acids long. Per germline, CDR1 LGHNA and CDR2 YNFKEQ. Unmatched junction bases numbered 7, after V lost 3 bases and J lost 8 bases. Written as DNA, the CDR3 is TGTGCCAGCAGCCATTCCGGGACTAGCGGGGGGGCGGATGAGCAGTTCTTC. Protein: CASSHSGTSGGADEQFF.

The chain couples TRBV7-9 to TRBJ2-7; D is ambiguous. The CDR3 is 14 residues long. Germline lookup yields CDR1 SEHNR and CDR2 FQNEAQ (reference sequence). Trimming left V 5 bases short and J 0 bases short, with 11 bases between. CDR3: CASSHGSGSYEQYF. As DNA, the CDR3 is TGTGCCAGCAGCCATGGGTCCGGCTCCTACGAGCAGTACTTC.

The chain recombines TRBV2 with TRBJ1-4; D remains unclear. Germline V gene lookup returns CDR1 SNHLY and CDR2 FYNNEI. The CDR3 covers 14 residues. The V end lost 6 bases, the J end lost 3 bases, and 11 bases lay between the germline ends. The CDR3 coding sequence is TGTGCCAGCAGGGTACACGGGGCTAATGAAAAACTGTTTTTT. This encodes CASRVHGANEKLFF.

J is TRBJ2-1 and V is TRBV24-1; 10 nucleotides match TRBD2. V lost 5 bases to trimming and J lost 5 bases; unmatched junction nucleotides: 11. CDR1 is KGHDR and CDR2 is SFDVKD in the germline V gene. The length of the CDR3 is 17 residues. The CDR3 sequence is CATSAGKLAGIDNEQFF. The DNA of the CDR3 is TGTGCCACCAGTGCCGGAAAACTAGCGGGGATCGACAATGAGCAGTTCTTC.

In this sample, this clone turned up once. The CDR3 here is CASSLPKGVSTYNEQFF. In nucleotides, the CDR3 is TGTGCCAGCAGCTTACCAAAGGGAGTAAGCACCTACAATGAGCAGTTCTTC. The chain is built from TRBV7-2 and TRBJ2-1; D perhaps matches TRBD2 (5 bases). There are 17 residues in the CDR3. Trimming stripped 2 bases from V and 2 bases from J, with 16 bases between. Germline V gene sequence: CDR1 SGHTA, CDR2 FQGNSA.

This clone was counted between two and nine times. The rearrangement links TRBV18 to TRBJ1-1; no clear D gene. Germline V gene lookup returns CDR1 KGHSH and CDR2 LQKENI. The CDR3 has 15 residues. V lost 0 bases and J 5 bases, leaving 13 bases between the germline ends. For the CDR3, the DNA is TGTGCCAGCTCACCACCGCCCGGGCAGAATACTGAAGCTTTCTTT. Protein: CASSPPPGQNTEAFF.